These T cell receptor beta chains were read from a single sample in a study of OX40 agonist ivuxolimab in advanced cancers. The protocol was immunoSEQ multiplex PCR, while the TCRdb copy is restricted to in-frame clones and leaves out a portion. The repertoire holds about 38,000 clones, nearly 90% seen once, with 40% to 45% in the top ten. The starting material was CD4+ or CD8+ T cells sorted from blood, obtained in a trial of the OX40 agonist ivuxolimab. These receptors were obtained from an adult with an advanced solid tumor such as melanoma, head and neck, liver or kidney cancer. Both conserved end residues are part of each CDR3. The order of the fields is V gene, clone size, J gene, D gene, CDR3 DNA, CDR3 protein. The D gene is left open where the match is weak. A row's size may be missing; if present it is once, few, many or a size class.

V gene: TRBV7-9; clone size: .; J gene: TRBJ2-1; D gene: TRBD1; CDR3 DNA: TGTGCCAGCAGCTTAAGACAGGGCCCCTACAATGAGCAGTTCTTC; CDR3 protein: CASSLRQGPYNEQFF
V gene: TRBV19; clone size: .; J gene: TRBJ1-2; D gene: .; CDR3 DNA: TGTGCCAGTAGTATACAGGGAATTGCCGATGGCTACACCTTC; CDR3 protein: CASSIQGIADGYTF
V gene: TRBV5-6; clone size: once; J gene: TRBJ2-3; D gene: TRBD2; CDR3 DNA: TGTGCCAGCAGCCTTAAATGGAGCGGGGGTACGACAGATACGCAGTATTTT; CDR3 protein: CASSLKWSGGTTDTQYF
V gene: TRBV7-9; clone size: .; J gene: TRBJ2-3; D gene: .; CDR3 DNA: TGTGCCAGCAGCTTAGCTAGTCCAGATACGCAGTATTTT; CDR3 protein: CASSLASPDTQYF
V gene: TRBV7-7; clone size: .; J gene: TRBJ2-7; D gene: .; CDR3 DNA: TGTGCTAGCAGCCTTCAGGTATCCTACGAGCAGTACTTC; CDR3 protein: CASSLQVSYEQYF
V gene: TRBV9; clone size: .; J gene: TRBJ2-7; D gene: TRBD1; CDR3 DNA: TGTGCCAGCAGCGCCCAGGAGACAGGGCGCCACGAGCAGTACTTC; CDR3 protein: CASSAQETGRHEQYF
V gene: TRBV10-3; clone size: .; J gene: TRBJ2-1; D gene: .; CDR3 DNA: TGTGCCATCAGTGAGTCGAACGGCAATGAGCAGTTCTTC; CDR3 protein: CAISESNGNEQFF
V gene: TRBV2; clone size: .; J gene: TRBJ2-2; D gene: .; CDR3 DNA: TGTGCCAGCAGTGAGAGTCGGTGGACCGGGGAGCTGTTTTTT; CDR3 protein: CASSESRWTGELFF
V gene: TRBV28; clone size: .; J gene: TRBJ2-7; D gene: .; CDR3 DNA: TGTGCCAGCAGAAGAGAGACCGAGACCTACGAGCAGTACTTC; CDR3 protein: CASRRETETYEQYF
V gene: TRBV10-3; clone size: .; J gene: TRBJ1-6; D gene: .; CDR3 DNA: TGTGCCATCAGTGAGACCTCTGACAGGTCTAATTCACCCCTCCACTTT; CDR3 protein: CAISETSDRSNSPLHF
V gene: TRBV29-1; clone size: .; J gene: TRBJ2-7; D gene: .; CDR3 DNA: TGCAGCATCCGAATTCAGGGCTCCTACGAGCAGTACTTC; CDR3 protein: CSIRIQGSYEQYF
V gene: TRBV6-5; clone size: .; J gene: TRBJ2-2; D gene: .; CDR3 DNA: TGTGCCAGCAGTTACTCGTCCAGGCACACCGGGGAGCTGTTTTTT; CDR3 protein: CASSYSSRHTGELFF
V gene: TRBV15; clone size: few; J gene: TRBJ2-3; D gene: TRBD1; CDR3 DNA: TGTGCCACCAGCAGAGATCAAGGACAGGGCACAGATACGCAGTATTTT; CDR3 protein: CATSRDQGQGTDTQYF
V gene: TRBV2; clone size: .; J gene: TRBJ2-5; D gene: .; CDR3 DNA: TGTGCCAGCAACCCTCCCCTGGAGACCCAGTACTTC; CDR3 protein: CASNPPLETQYF
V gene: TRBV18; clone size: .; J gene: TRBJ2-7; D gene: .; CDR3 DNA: TGTGCCAGCTCAATTACAGGGCACGCCCTGGAGCAGTACTTC; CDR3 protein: CASSITGHALEQYF
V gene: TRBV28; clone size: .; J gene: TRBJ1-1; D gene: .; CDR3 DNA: TGTGCCAGCAGAACCCGGACAGACCACACTGAAGCTTTCTTT; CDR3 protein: CASRTRTDHTEAFF
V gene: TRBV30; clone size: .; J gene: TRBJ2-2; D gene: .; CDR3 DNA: TGTGCCTGGAGGCCGGCCACCGGGGAGCTGTTTTTT; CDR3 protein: CAWRPATGELFF
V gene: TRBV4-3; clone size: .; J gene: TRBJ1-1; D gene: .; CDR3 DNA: TGCGCCAGCAGCCGATCGACAGCGAACACTGAAGCTTTCTTT; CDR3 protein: CASSRSTANTEAFF
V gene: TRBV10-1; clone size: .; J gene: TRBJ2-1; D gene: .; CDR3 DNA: TGCGCCAGCAGTGCGGACACCCTCTACAATGAGCAGTTCTTC; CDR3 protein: CASSADTLYNEQFF
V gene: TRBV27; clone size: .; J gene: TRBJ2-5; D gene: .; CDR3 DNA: TGTGCCAGCAGTTTATATGGGCCACAAGAGACCCAGTACTTC; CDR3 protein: CASSLYGPQETQYF
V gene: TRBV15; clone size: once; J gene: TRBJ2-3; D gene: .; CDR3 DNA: TGTGCCACCAGCAGAGATGGGGATACGCAGTATTTT; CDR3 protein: CATSRDGDTQYF
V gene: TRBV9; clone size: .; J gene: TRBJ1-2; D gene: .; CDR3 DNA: TGTGCCAGCAGCGTAGGCTCGTGGGATGGCTACACCTTC; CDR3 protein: CASSVGSWDGYTF
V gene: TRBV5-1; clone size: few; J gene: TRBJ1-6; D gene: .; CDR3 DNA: TGCGCCAGCAGCTTGGAAAGGGGTTCACCCCTCCACTTT; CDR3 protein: CASSLERGSPLHF
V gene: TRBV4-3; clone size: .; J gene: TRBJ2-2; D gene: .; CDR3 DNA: TGCGCCAGCAGCCAAGAGGACAAGACCGGGGAGCTGTTTTTT; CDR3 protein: CASSQEDKTGELFF
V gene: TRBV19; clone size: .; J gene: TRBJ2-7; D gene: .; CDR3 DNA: TGTGCCAGCGGATCGGAGAGCGAGCAGTACTTC; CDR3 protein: CASGSESEQYF
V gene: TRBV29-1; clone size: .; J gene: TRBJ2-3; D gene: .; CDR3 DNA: TGCAGCGTTCAGGAGACAGATACGCAGTATTTT; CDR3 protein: CSVQETDTQYF
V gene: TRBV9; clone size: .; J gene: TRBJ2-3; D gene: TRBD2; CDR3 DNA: TGTGCCAGCAGCGTAGGGAGTGGGGGACTATACACAGATACGCAGTATTTT; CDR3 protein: CASSVGSGGLYTDTQYF
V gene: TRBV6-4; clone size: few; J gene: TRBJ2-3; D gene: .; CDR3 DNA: TGTGCCAGCAGTGGTGGGTCTAGCACAGATACGCAGTATTTT; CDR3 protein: CASSGGSSTDTQYF
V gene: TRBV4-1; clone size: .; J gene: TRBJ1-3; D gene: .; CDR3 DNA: TGCGCCAGCAGCCGGCTACCGATTGAGGGAACTCACAGCTCTGGAAACACCATATATTTT; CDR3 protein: CASSRLPIEGTHSSGNTIYF
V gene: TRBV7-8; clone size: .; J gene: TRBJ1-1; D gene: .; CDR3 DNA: TGTGCCAGCAGCTCAGAATTTTCGTGGGGAACCAACACTGAAGCTTTCTTT; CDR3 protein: CASSSEFSWGTNTEAFF
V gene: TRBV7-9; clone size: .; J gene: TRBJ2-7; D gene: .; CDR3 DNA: TGTGCCGCCTCGCGGGTAGGCTACGAGCAGTACTTC; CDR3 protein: CAASRVGYEQYF
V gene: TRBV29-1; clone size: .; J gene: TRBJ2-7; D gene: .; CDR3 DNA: TGCAGCGTTGAAGATAGGGGTGTCCCCTACGAGCAGTACTTC; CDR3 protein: CSVEDRGVPYEQYF
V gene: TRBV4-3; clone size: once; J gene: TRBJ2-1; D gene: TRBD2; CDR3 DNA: TGCGCCAGCAGCCTGGGACTAGCGGGGTCGGGGGAGCAGTTCTTC; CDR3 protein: CASSLGLAGSGEQFF
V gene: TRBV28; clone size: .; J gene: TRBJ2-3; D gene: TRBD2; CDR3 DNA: TGTGCCAGCAGTTTAACCCCCCAGACTAGCGGGGCTAGCACAGATACGCAGTATTTT; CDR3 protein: CASSLTPQTSGASTDTQYF
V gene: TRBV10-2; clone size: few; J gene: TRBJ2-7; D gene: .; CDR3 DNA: TGCGCCAGCAGTGAGAGAAGGGACCCATACGAGCAGTACTTC; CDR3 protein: CASSERRDPYEQYF
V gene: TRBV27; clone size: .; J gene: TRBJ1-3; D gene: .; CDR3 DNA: TGTGCCAGCAGTACCCGCGGGACTGGAAACACCATATATTTT; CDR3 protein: CASSTRGTGNTIYF
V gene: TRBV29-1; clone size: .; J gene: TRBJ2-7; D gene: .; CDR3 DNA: TGCAGCGTGCTCCCTACAGGCCCCTACGAGCAGTACTTC; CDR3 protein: CSVLPTGPYEQYF
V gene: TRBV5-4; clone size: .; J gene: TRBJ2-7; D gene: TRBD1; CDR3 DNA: TGTGCCAGCAGCTTCGGGACAGTATCCTACGAGCAGTACTTC; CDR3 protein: CASSFGTVSYEQYF
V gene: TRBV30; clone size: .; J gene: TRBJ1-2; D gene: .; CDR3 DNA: TGTGCCTGGACAGGGGAAGGCTACACCTTC; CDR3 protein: CAWTGEGYTF
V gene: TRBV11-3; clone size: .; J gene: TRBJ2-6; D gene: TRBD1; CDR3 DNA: TGTGCCAGCAGCCCCTCTAGGGACAGGAGGGCGTCTGGGGCCAACGTCCTGACTTTC; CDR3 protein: CASSPSRDRRASGANVLTF
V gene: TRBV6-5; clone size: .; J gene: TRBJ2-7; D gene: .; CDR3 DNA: TGTGCCAGCAGTGGCTCCGGGACAATATACGAGCAGTACTTC; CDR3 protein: CASSGSGTIYEQYF
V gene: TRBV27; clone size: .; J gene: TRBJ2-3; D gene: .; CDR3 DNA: TGTGCCAGCAGTACCACCGATAATACCAGTCCTATCACGCAGTATTTT; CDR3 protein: CASSTTDNTSPITQYF